One and the same sample provided the 29 T cell receptor beta chains below, sequenced in a study of blood T cell repertoires in COVID-19. Only in-frame clones appear in the TCRdb table, and some are missing; sequencing was by immunoSEQ multiplex PCR. The data contain about 130,000 clones, roughly four fifths of them seen just once; the ten biggest clones take up 10% to 15%. The material sequenced was peripheral blood. Every receptor here comes from a woman between 55 and 75 years old with acute or convalescent COVID-19.

V is TRBV6-1 and J is TRBJ2-1; weak D call: TRBD1 (6 bases). V lost 1 base and J lost 9, with 13 bases in between. The germline gives CDR1 MNHNS, CDR2 SASEGT. The CDR3 spans 14 residues. DNA for the CDR3: TGTGCCAGCAGTGAAGATCCCGAACAGGGTGAGCAGTTCTTC. Its translation: CASSEDPEQGEQFF.

The V gene is TRBV10-3, the J gene TRBJ2-2; a weak D match, TRBD1 (5 bases). Trimming took off 4 bases at V and 1 base at J, with 16 bases between the two ends. Germline lookup yields CDR1 ENHRY and CDR2 SYGVKD. The CDR3 is made up of 17 amino acids. The CDR3 region is CAISVNRAGKNTGELFF. The DNA for the CDR3 is TGTGCCATCAGTGTCAATAGGGCAGGGAAGAACACCGGGGAGCTGTTTTTT.

The rearrangement uses TRBV30 and TRBJ1-4; D is unclear. The CDR3 has 15 amino acids. The V gene's germline CDR1 is GTSNPN and CDR2 SVGIG (reference sequence). Trimming removed 0 bases from V and 8 bases from J, with 16 bases in between. The CDR3 region is CAWSVGGSAREKLFF. The CDR3 nucleotides are TGTGCCTGGAGTGTTGGTGGCAGTGCGCGGGAAAAACTGTTTTTT.

This clone is a singleton in its sample. The CDR3 DNA sequence: TGTGCCAGCAGTTTTCTCTTACAGGGGGCCGTTTCACCCCTCCACTTT. Translating gives CASSFLLQGAVSPLHF. V is TRBV6-5 and J is TRBJ1-6; 9 nucleotides align to TRBD1. The V gene end was trimmed by 4 bases and the J gene end by 9 bases; junction bases not matched to a gene: 10. This CDR3 has 16 amino acids. Germline V gene sequence: CDR1 MNHEY, CDR2 SVGAGI.

CDR3 in amino acids: CASSHSGGRDTQYF. In DNA, the CDR3 is TGTGCCAGTAGTCACAGCGGGGGCAGGGATACGCAGTATTTT. The chain carries TRBV19 and TRBJ2-3, with 8 nucleotides matching TRBD2. The V segment lost 5 bases and the J segment 6 bases; nucleotides outside the gene matches: 7. Germline V gene data show CDR1 as LNHDA and CDR2 as SQIVND (reference sequence). The CDR3 runs 14 residues.

The genes are TRBV3-1 (or the pseudogene TRBV3-2) and TRBJ1-2, with 7 bases fitting TRBD1. The CDR3 loop spans 14 amino acids. CDR1 and CDR2 from the germline V gene are LGHDT and YNNKEL (reference sequence). V lost 5 bases to trimming and J lost 1 base; unmatched junction nucleotides: 4. The CDR3 DNA reads TGTGCCAGCAGCAAGGGACAGAGTAACTATGGCTACACCTTC. It yields the protein CASSKGQSNYGYTF.

The table lists this clone with a few counts. The V gene is TRBV15, the J gene TRBJ1-1; no clear D. CDR3 length: 16 amino acids. V dropped 0 bases and J dropped 8 bases, with 19 bases sitting between them. Per germline, CDR1 LNHNV and CDR2 YYDKDF (reference sequence). The DNA for the CDR3 is TGTGCCACCAGCAGAGAGCGGGCGGGAACCGACCGGGAAGCTTTCTTT. Translating gives CATSRERAGTDREAFF.

The chain couples TRBV28 to TRBJ1-4, with unresolved D. The V and J ends lost 8 bases and 8 bases respectively, with 21 bases between them. The CDR3 runs 15 residues. The germline V gene has CDR1 MDHEN and CDR2 SYDVKM. The CDR3 spells CASGGSSHADEKLFF. The CDR3 nucleotides read TGTGCCAGCGGAGGGAGCAGCCATGCTGACGAAAAACTGTTTTTT.

V usage is TRBV3-1 (or the pseudogene TRBV3-2) and J usage is TRBJ2-1; 10 bases map to TRBD2. V dropped 1 base and J dropped 6; count of bases not matched to a gene: 3. Looked up from germline, CDR1 is LGHDT and CDR2 is YNNKEL (reference sequence). The CDR3 is 15 amino acids. CDR3: CASSQVSGGTNEQFF. In DNA form, the CDR3 reads TGTGCCAGCAGCCAAGTTAGCGGGGGGACCAATGAGCAGTTCTTC.

The V and J genes are TRBV5-6 and TRBJ1-5; perhaps TRBD1 as D (6 bases). V lost 4 bases and J 0 bases, leaving 17 bases between the germline ends. CDR1 and CDR2 from the germline V gene are SGHDT and YYEEEE. There are 17 residues in the CDR3. The CDR3 DNA sequence: TGTGCCAGCAGCCCGGGTAACACAGGGAATAGCAATCAGCCCCAGCATTTT. It yields the protein CASSPGNTGNSNQPQHF.

CDR3 coding DNA: TGTGCCAGCAGCCATCGGGAACGAATGAACACTGAAGCTTTCTTT. Translating gives CASSHRERMNTEAFF. V and J are TRBV13 and TRBJ1-1, with D uncertain. In germline, CDR1 is PRHDT, CDR2 FYEKMQ (reference sequence). The CDR3 has 15 residues. Trimming took off 5 bases at V and 0 bases at J, with 13 bases between the two ends.

The chain recombines TRBV2 with TRBJ2-5, with a possible D match to TRBD2 (7 bases). Germline V gene lookup returns CDR1 SNHLY and CDR2 FYNNEI. This CDR3 has 16 residues. Between the trimmed V and J ends, which lost 4 bases and 0 bases, there was a span of 15 bases. CDR3 sequence: CASSATGGPDQETQYF. In DNA, the CDR3 is TGTGCCAGCAGTGCGACGGGGGGCCCCGACCAAGAGACCCAGTACTTC.

This rearrangement joins TRBV12-3 or TRBV12-4 to TRBJ2-5, with a possible D match to TRBD1 (5 bases). V lost 6 bases to trimming and J lost 5 bases, with 7 bases between them. The CDR3 contains 11 residues. The CDR3 DNA reads as TGTGCCAGCAGGCACAGGGAGACCCAGTACTTC. Its protein product is CASRHRETQYF.

The chain joins TRBV4-1 to TRBJ1-1, with D possibly TRBD1 on 5 matching bases. The CDR3 runs 15 residues. Trimming cost V 1 base and J 6 bases, with 15 bases left between them. Germline CDR1 is MGHRA and CDR2 is YSYEKL. The CDR3, as DNA: TGCGCCAGCAGCCAAGTGATCCAGGGCGTGGCTGAAGCTTTCTTT. Encoded protein: CASSQVIQGVAEAFF.

The table lists this clone with a count of one. This sequence joins TRBV30 and TRBJ1-2; 8 bases align to TRBD1. Germline V gene data show CDR1 as GTSNPN and CDR2 as SVGIG (reference sequence). This CDR3 contains 13 residues. With V trimmed by 7 bases and J by 1 base, 5 bases remained unmatched. DNA for the CDR3: TGTGCCTTTGACAGGGGCTTTAACTATGGCTACACCTTC. Encoded protein: CAFDRGFNYGYTF.

Details on this clone: Sequence at one end of the junction differs from germline and may be a read error. The V gene is TRBV30, the J gene TRBJ1-4, with D maybe TRBD1 (5 bases). Per germline, CDR1 GTSNPN and CDR2 SVGIG (reference sequence). This CDR3 comprises 13 residues. The CDR3 is CAWRSRGTVLLNF. In DNA form, the CDR3 reads TGTGCCTGGAGATCCCGCGGGACCGTCCTTTTGAATTTT.

The chain couples TRBV4-1 to TRBJ1-5, with a possible D match to TRBD1 (5 bases). Germline CDR1 and CDR2: MGHRA and YSYEKL. The CDR3 contains 17 residues. The ends were cut back, 1 base at V and 2 bases at J, with 15 bases in the middle. CDR3 protein: CASSQVVGGAGNQPQHF. In DNA form, the CDR3 reads TGCGCCAGCAGCCAAGTGGTAGGTGGGGCCGGCAATCAGCCCCAGCATTTT.

The chain couples TRBV18 to TRBJ1-6, with TRBD1 matching 8 bases. The junction had 11 bases not matched to a gene; V was cut back by 6 bases and J by 13 bases. Germline-derived CDR1 and CDR2 are KGHSH and LQKENI. The CDR3 extends over 14 amino acids. The CDR3 DNA is TGTGCCAGCTCCCCCGACAGGGGATCGGGGCCCCTCCACTTT. Translating gives CASSPDRGSGPLHF.

The J gene is TRBJ2-2, the V gene TRBV19; possibly TRBD2 for D (6 bases). The V and J ends lost 8 bases and 6 bases respectively, with 10 bases between them. The CDR3 covers 12 residues. Germline CDR1 LNHDA, CDR2 SQIVND (reference sequence). The CDR3 is CASRTGAGELFF. The CDR3 nucleotides read TGTGCCAGTCGGACGGGGGCCGGGGAGCTGTTTTTT.

V and J are TRBV28 and TRBJ2-1, with D uncertain. Trimming shortened V by 6 bases and J by 7 bases, and 10 bases separated the two germline ends. This CDR3 spans 12 amino acids. Germline V gene sequence: CDR1 MDHEN, CDR2 SYDVKM. The DNA of the CDR3 is TGTGCCAGCAGGCCTACGGTGAATGAGCAGTTCTTC. This sequence encodes CASRPTVNEQFF.

The rearrangement uses TRBV28 and TRBJ2-3, with 8 bases aligning to TRBD2. The germline CDR1 and CDR2 sequences are MDHEN and SYDVKM. The CDR3 has 15 amino acids. V trimming: 7 bases; J trimming: 1 base; junction bases outside the gene matches: 7. The CDR3, as DNA: TGTGCCAGCAACCCGGGGGGGGCAGGCACAGATACGCAGTATTTT. Amino acid sequence: CASNPGGAGTDTQYF.

The chain couples TRBV7-8 to TRBJ1-1, with a tentative D call TRBD1 (5 bases). CDR1 is SGHVS and CDR2 is FQNEAQ in the germline V gene. The CDR3 is made up of 15 amino acids. Trimming stripped 5 bases from V and 7 bases from J, with 20 bases between. CDR3 sequence (DNA): TGTGCCAGCAGCGTGACACTTGGACACAGTAATGAAGCTTTCTTT. Translation gives CASSVTLGHSNEAFF.

The V gene is TRBV5-1, the J gene TRBJ2-2; 9 nucleotides match TRBD1. The V gene's germline CDR1 is SGHRS and CDR2 YFSETQ. The CDR3 totals 17 residues. V lost 7 bases and J lost 1; bases outside the gene matches: 11. CDR3 loop: CASGSKKTGGNTGELFF. The CDR3 bases are TGCGCCAGCGGTTCTAAGAAGACAGGGGGGAACACCGGGGAGCTGTTTTTT.

The V and J genes are TRBV24-1 and TRBJ1-5; maybe TRBD1 (5 bases). This CDR3 contains 15 residues. V dropped 4 bases and J dropped 7 bases, with 16 bases sitting between them. Germline V gives CDR1 KGHDR, CDR2 SFDVKD. CDR3 coding DNA: TGTGCCACCAGTGAGTCAGGGTCTTCGAACCAGCCCCAGCATTTT. This sequence encodes CATSESGSSNQPQHF.

The chain combines TRBV5-1 with TRBJ2-4; 15 bases map to TRBD2. CDR3 length: 18 residues. The V segment lost 4 bases and the J segment 1 base; nucleotides outside the gene matches: 6. The V gene's germline CDR1 is SGHRS and CDR2 YFSETQ. This CDR3 is CASSRTSGGAVAKNIQYF. The CDR3 DNA follows: TGCGCCAGCAGCCGGACTAGCGGGGGGGCAGTCGCCAAAAACATTCAGTACTTC. Full variable domain (missing parts from reference TRBV5-1 and TRBJ2-4): KAGVTQTPRYLIKTRGQQVTLSCSPISGHRSVSWYQQTPGQGLQFLFEYFSETQRNKGNFPGRFSGRQFSNSRSEMNVSTLELGDSALYLCASSRTSGGAVAKNIQYFGAGTRLSVL.

This chain joins TRBV3-1 (or the pseudogene TRBV3-2) and TRBJ2-3; TRBD2 aligns across 12 bases. Germline values: CDR1 LGHDT, CDR2 YNNKEL (reference sequence). J lost 0 bases, V lost 1 base, and 8 bases had no gene match. The CDR3 runs 19 residues. The CDR3 is CASSQVLRGLAGSTDTQYF. The DNA for the CDR3 is TGTGCCAGCAGCCAAGTCTTAAGGGGACTAGCGGGCAGCACAGATACGCAGTATTTT.

Comment on this clone: Other DNA sequences from this sample encode an identical CDR3 as well. This chain uses TRBV5-4 with TRBJ1-4; D not certain. This CDR3 spans 14 amino acids. V was clipped by 1 base and J by 2 bases, with 6 bases between them. The V gene's germline CDR1 is SGHNT and CDR2 YYREEE (reference sequence). The CDR3 loop reads CASSLHATNEKLFF. CDR3 sequence (DNA): TGTGCCAGCAGCTTGCATGCGACTAATGAAAAACTGTTTTTT.

The chain is built from TRBV7-9 and TRBJ2-1, with 7 bases fitting TRBD1. Losses at the gene ends were 8 bases for V and 7 bases for J; bases not matched to a gene: 5. The V gene's germline CDR1 is SEHNR and CDR2 FQNEAQ (reference sequence). CDR3 size: 12 residues. The CDR3 bases are TGTGCCAGCGAGGGGACAGCAAATGAGCAGTTCTTC. It yields the protein CASEGTANEQFF.

The rearrangement uses TRBV19 and TRBJ2-5; 8 bases fit TRBD1. The junction had 9 bases not matched to a gene; V was cut back by 10 bases and J by 5 bases. CDR3 length: 13 residues. The germline V gene has CDR1 LNHDA and CDR2 SQIVND (reference sequence). CDR3 sequence: CATTQGARETQYF. CDR3 in DNA: TGTGCCACCACCCAGGGGGCTAGGGAGACCCAGTACTTC. Filled out from reference TRBV19 and TRBJ2-5, the complete variable domain reads DGGITQSPKYLFRKEGQNVTLSCEQNLNHDAMYWYRQDPGQGLRLIYYSQIVNDFQKGDIAEGYSVSREKKESFPLTVTSAQKNPTAFYLCATTQGARETQYFGPGTRLLVL.